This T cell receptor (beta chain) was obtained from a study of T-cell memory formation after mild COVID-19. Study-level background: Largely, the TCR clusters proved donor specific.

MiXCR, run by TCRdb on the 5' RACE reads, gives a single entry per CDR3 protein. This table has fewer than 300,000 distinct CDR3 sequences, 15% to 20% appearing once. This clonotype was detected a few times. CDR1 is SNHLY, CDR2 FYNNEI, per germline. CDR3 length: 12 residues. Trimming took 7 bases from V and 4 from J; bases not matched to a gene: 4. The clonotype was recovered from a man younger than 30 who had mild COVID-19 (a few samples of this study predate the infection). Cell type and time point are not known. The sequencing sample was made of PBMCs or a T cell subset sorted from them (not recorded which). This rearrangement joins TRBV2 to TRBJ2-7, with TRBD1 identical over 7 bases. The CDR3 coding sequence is TGTGCCAGCAACTACAGGGGTTACGAGCAGTACTTC. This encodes CASNYRGYEQYF.